This T cell receptor (beta chain) is drawn from a study of T cells after yellow fever vaccination. Germline assignment: CDR1 LGHNA and CDR2 YSLEER. Between the trimmed V and J ends, which lost 3 bases and 4 bases, there was a span of 19 bases. This CDR3 is 16 amino acids long. This clonotype was recorded at least ten times. TCRdb reanalysed the 5' RACE reads using MiXCR and keeps one entry per CDR3 protein. The repertoire holds approximately 140,000 distinct CDR3 sequences, with 7.7% as singletons. The J gene is TRBJ2-7, the V gene TRBV4-3, with D possibly matching TRBD1 (6 bases). The sample in question was CD4+ T cells sorted from PBMCs, obtained 5 days after the yellow fever booster vaccination. This receptor was obtained from a man aged 25-40 years who received the YFV17D yellow fever vaccine. The CDR3 DNA reads TGCGCCAGCAGCCACCTCCCGGGCCCAGGGGCTTACGAGCAGTACTTC. Protein product: CASSHLPGPGAYEQYF.